The 20 T cell receptor beta chains below all came from one sample that was sequenced in a study of T cell changes during pregnancy in multiple sclerosis. Using immunoSEQ multiplex PCR, the repertoire was profiled, and TCRdb retains in-frame clones only, with some absent. The sample contains tens of thousands of clones, more than 85% of which appear only once. The material sequenced was CD4+ T cells from peripheral blood mononuclear cells, taken after pregnancy. Every receptor here comes from a female donor with multiple sclerosis, enrolled in a pregnancy study.

The chain carries TRBV5-1 and TRBJ2-7, with TRBD2 identical over 13 bases. CDR1 and CDR2 from the germline V gene are SGHRS and YFSETQ. The V segment lost 5 bases and the J segment 1 base; nucleotides outside the gene matches: 3. The CDR3 runs to 15 residues. CDR3 amino acids: CASRGLAGRSYEQYF. DNA for the CDR3: TGCGCCAGCAGGGGACTAGCGGGACGATCCTACGAGCAGTACTTC.

This clone occurred a few times. This chain connects TRBV18 to TRBJ1-5; perhaps TRBD1 as D (6 bases). In germline, CDR1 is KGHSH, CDR2 LQKENI. V was pared by 3 bases and J by 4 bases, with 16 bases between. This CDR3 has 16 residues. This CDR3 reads CASSPRLRGGNQPQHF. The CDR3 bases are TGTGCCAGCTCACCCCGCCTCAGGGGCGGTAATCAGCCCCAGCATTTT.

The chain combines TRBV5-1 with TRBJ2-3, with 11 bases matching TRBD2. Germline V gene lookup returns CDR1 SGHRS and CDR2 YFSETQ. The length of the CDR3 is 17 residues. V lost 5 bases and J lost 7; bases outside the gene matches: 15. Written as DNA, the CDR3 is TGCGCCAGCAGTTCATTCATACTAGCGGGAGCAGGATATACGCAGTATTTT. It is translated as CASSSFILAGAGYTQYF.

The rearrangement links TRBV19 to TRBJ2-7; 10 nucleotides line up with TRBD1. Germline CDR1 LNHDA, CDR2 SQIVND (reference sequence). This CDR3 region has 19 residues. Trimming at V came to 6 bases and at J to 7 bases, leaving 24 bases not matched to a gene. The CDR3: CASSRGTGEGGRRTGEQYF. The CDR3 DNA reads as TGTGCCAGTAGCCGTGGGACAGGGGAAGGCGGGAGACGGACGGGGGAGCAGTACTTC.

DNA of the CDR3: TGTGCCAGCAGCGGGACTAGCGGGGGGGAGCAGTTCTTC. This translates into CASSGTSGGEQFF. The gene calls are TRBV7-2 and TRBJ2-1; 15 bases match TRBD2. The germline gives CDR1 SGHTA, CDR2 FQGNSA. After removal of 5 bases from V and 10 bases from J, the junction contained 0 bases not matched to a gene. The CDR3 is made up of 13 amino acids.

The chain employs TRBV6-6 and TRBJ1-1, with unresolved D. Germline CDR1 reads MNHNY; CDR2 reads SVGAGI (reference sequence). V lost 7 bases and J 1 base, leaving 10 bases between the germline ends. CDR3 size: 13 residues. The CDR3 here is CASKESPNTEAFF. The DNA for the CDR3 is TGTGCCAGCAAGGAGAGCCCGAACACTGAAGCTTTCTTT.

With regard to this clone: This specimen includes other DNA sequences encoding the same CDR3. The chain joins TRBV7-9 to TRBJ2-5, with D maybe TRBD2 (5 bases). Germline V gene data show CDR1 as SEHNR and CDR2 as FQNEAQ (reference sequence). V gave up 1 base and J gave up 2 bases, with 8 bases separating them. The CDR3 is 14 residues long. CDR3 nucleotide sequence: TGTGCCAGCAGCTTAGGGGAGTATCAAGAGACCCAGTACTTC. Encoded protein: CASSLGEYQETQYF. Supplemented by reference TRBV7-9 and TRBJ2-5, the full variable domain reads DTGVSQNPRHKITKRGQNVTFRCDPISEHNRLYWYRQTLGQGPEFLTYFQNEAQLEKSRLLSDRFSAERPKGSFSTLEIQRTEQGDSAMYLCASSLGEYQETQYFGPGTRLLVL.

This chain links TRBV19 with TRBJ1-5, with TRBD1 matching over 12 bases. After removal of 6 bases from V and 2 bases from J, the junction contained 5 bases not matched to a gene. This CDR3 is built from 16 residues. CDR1 and CDR2 from the germline V gene are LNHDA and SQIVND (reference sequence). CDR3 nucleotides: TGTGCCAGTAGCGGGACAGGGGGCTCAGGCAATCAGCCCCAGCATTTT. Translating it yields CASSGTGGSGNQPQHF.

This sequence joins TRBV27 and TRBJ2-1; TRBD1 matches 9 bases. CDR3 length: 14 amino acids. From germline, CDR1 is MNHEY and CDR2 SMNVEV (reference sequence). V lost 8 bases to trimming and J lost 0 bases; unmatched junction nucleotides: 2. The CDR3 sequence is CASQDRGSYNEQFF. Here the CDR3 DNA reads TGTGCCAGCCAGGACAGGGGCTCCTACAATGAGCAGTTCTTC.

The V gene is TRBV14, the J gene TRBJ2-7; tentatively, D is TRBD1 (8 bases). CDR1 is SGHDN, CDR2 FVKESK, per germline. V shed 4 bases and J shed 3 bases, with 19 bases lying between them. This CDR3 region has 16 residues. This CDR3 is CASSPFRQGRDYEQYF. The CDR3 nucleotides are TGTGCCAGCAGCCCTTTTAGACAGGGGAGGGACTACGAGCAGTACTTC.

The chain joins TRBV7-9 to TRBJ2-5; 8 positions agree with TRBD2. Germline CDR1 SEHNR, CDR2 FQNEAQ (reference sequence). This CDR3 has 16 amino acids. J gave up 3 bases and V 5 bases, and 11 bases lay outside the gene matches. The CDR3 DNA is TGTGCCAGCAGCCCGCGGGTAGCGGGGAGTAAAGAGACCCAGTACTTC. Amino acids: CASSPRVAGSKETQYF.

The chain links TRBV6-1 to TRBJ2-7; no definite D call. CDR1 is MNHNS, CDR2 SASEGT, per germline. The CDR3 extends over 14 amino acids. Trimming left V 7 bases short and J 0 bases short, with 13 bases between. DNA of the CDR3: TGTGCCAGCACTTCCGCAGGAAGCTCCTACGAGCAGTACTTC. Translated: CASTSAGSSYEQYF.

The V gene is TRBV27, the J gene TRBJ2-7; 7 bases fit TRBD2. This CDR3 region has 13 residues. Germline V gene data show CDR1 as MNHEY and CDR2 as SMNVEV (reference sequence). Trimming cost V 7 bases and J 2 bases; bases outside gene matches: 5. CDR3 in DNA: TGTGCCAGCAAGTCTAGCGGTACCTACGAGCAGTACTTC. This gives the protein CASKSSGTYEQYF.

As DNA, the CDR3 is TGTGCCAGCAGTTTTAACAGGGGGAACACTGAAGCTTTCTTT. This codes for CASSFNRGNTEAFF. The chain employs TRBV5-5 and TRBJ1-1, with 7 bases identical to TRBD1. Germline V gene lookup returns CDR1 SGHKS and CDR2 YYEKEE (reference sequence). The CDR3 is 14 amino acids. With 5 bases clipped from V and 1 base from J, the junction kept 5 bases outside the gene matches.

The rearrangement joins TRBV21-1 to TRBJ1-5; the table's D gene call, TRBD1, was not cross checked with the DNA. TRBV21-1 is described as a pseudogene. The CDR3 extends over 15 amino acids. Here the CDR3 DNA reads TGTGCCAGCGAAGACAGTGACAGGCGCAATCAGCCCCAGCATTTT. It translates to CASEDSDRRNQPQHF.

By sample fraction, this clone is medium-sized. A junction end diverges from the germline sequence, so it may reflect a read error. This chain links TRBV25-1 with TRBJ2-7; D is possibly TRBD1 (5 bases). CDR3 length: 11 amino acids. Germline-derived CDR1 and CDR2 are MGHDK and SYGVNS. CDR3 DNA sequence: TGTGCCAGCAGTGACCTAGGGGTCCCACACTTC. Residues: CASSDLGVPHF.

This chain joins TRBV11-2 and TRBJ2-1, with TRBD2 matching over 11 bases. There are 15 residues in the CDR3. Unmatched junction bases numbered 7, after V lost 4 bases and J lost 8 bases. Germline V gene data show CDR1 as SGHAT and CDR2 as FQNNGV. The CDR3 bases are TGTGCCAGCAGCTCCTTAGCGGGAGGGCCGGATGAGCAGTTCTTC. Protein sequence: CASSSLAGGPDEQFF.

V and J are TRBV29-1 and TRBJ2-1; 11 positions match TRBD2. Germline values: CDR1 SQVTM, CDR2 ANQGSEA. The length of the CDR3 is 13 residues. In DNA form, the CDR3 reads TGCAGGGTGACTAGCGGGATGTACAATGAGCAGTTCTTC. This codes for CRVTSGMYNEQFF.

Written as DNA, the CDR3 is TGTGCCACCAGCACCGGTTCTAGCAGCAATCAGCCCCAGCATTTT. Its protein is CATSTGSSSNQPQHF. The rearrangement joins TRBV15 to TRBJ1-5; no definite D call. The CDR3 runs 15 residues. The germline CDR1 and CDR2 sequences are LNHNV and YYDKDF (reference sequence). Trimming took 4 bases from V and 1 from J, leaving 11 bases between them.

The rearrangement links TRBV11-2 to TRBJ1-2; D might be TRBD1 (6 bases). Germline V lookup: CDR1 SGHAT, CDR2 FQNNGV. V was clipped by 6 bases and J by 5 bases, with 16 bases between them. This CDR3 contains 14 residues. CDR3 protein: CASSYRQDGYGYTF. DNA for the CDR3: TGTGCCAGCAGTTACCGACAGGACGGATATGGCTACACCTTC. Looking up the rest from reference TRBV11-2 and TRBJ1-2 gives the full variable domain: EAGVAQSPRYKIIEKRQSVAFWCNPISGHATLYWYQQILGQGPKLLIQFQNNGVVDDSQLPKDRFSAERLKGVDSTLKIQPAKLEDSAVYLCASSYRQDGYGYTFGSGTRLTVV.